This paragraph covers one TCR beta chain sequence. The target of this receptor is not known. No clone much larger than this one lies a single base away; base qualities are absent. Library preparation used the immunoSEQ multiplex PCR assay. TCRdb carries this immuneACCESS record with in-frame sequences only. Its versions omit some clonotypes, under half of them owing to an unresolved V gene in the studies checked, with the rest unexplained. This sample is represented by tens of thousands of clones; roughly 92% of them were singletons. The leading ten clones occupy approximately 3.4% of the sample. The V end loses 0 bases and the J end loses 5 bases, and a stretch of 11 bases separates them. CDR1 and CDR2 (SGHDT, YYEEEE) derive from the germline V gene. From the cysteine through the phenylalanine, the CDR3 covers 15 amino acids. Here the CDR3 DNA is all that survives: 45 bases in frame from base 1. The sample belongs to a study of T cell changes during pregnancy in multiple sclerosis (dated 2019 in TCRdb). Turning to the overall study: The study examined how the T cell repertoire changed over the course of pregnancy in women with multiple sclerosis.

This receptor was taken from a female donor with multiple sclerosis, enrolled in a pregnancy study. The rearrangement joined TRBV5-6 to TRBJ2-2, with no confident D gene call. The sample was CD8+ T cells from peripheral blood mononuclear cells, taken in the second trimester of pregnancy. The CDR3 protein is CASSLAVRHTGELFF. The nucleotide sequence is TGTGCCAGCAGCTTGGCAGTCAGACATACCGGGGAGCTGTTTTTT.